Each of the 18 T cell receptor beta chains below was sequenced from the same sample in a study of glioma-infiltrating T cells after dendritic cell vaccination. Described time point: after dendritic cell vaccination, including at tumor progression/relapse. This table comes from immunoSEQ multiplex PCR, and its TCRdb copy is limited to in-frame clones, with some not included. The table has roughly 87,000 clones, 75% to 90% seen once. Sequenced here: blood, sampled after dendritic cell vaccination. All receptors come from a human donor with glioblastoma.

This clone occurred once. CDR3 nucleotide sequence: TGCAGCGTTGTTGGTACTAGAGATAACTCCTACGAGCAGTACTTC. It encodes CSVVGTRDNSYEQYF. The chain is built from TRBV29-1 and TRBJ2-7; a possible D gene is TRBD2 (5 bases). CDR3 length: 15 residues. Germline loops: CDR1 SQVTM, CDR2 ANQGSEA. V lost 4 bases and J 0 bases, leaving 16 bases between the germline ends.

V gene TRBV14 combines with J gene TRBJ2-6, with 10 bases matching TRBD1. CDR1 and CDR2 from the germline V gene are SGHDN and FVKESK. The CDR3 is made up of 17 amino acids. The junction had 9 bases not matched to a gene; V was cut back by 6 bases and J by 4 bases. The CDR3 nucleotides read TGTGCCAGCAGTCGGGACAGGGGCCTCGGGGGGGCCAACGTCCTGACTTTC. This encodes CASSRDRGLGGANVLTF.

The chain combines TRBV6-1 with TRBJ1-1; D gene uncertain. Germline V gene lookup returns CDR1 MNHNS and CDR2 SASEGT. V was trimmed by 5 bases and J by 1 base, leaving 11 bases between them. There are 14 residues in the CDR3. The DNA of the CDR3 is TGTGCCAGCAGTTATAGAATAAGGAACACTGAAGCTTTCTTT. Translation: CASSYRIRNTEAFF.

There are a few counts of this clone. V and J are TRBV7-2 and TRBJ2-7, with 9 bases aligning to TRBD1. From germline, CDR1 is SGHTA and CDR2 FQGNSA. There are 16 residues in the CDR3. V was pared by 5 bases and J by 5 bases, with 13 bases of the junction left unmatched. CDR3 residues: CASSQISGTGIDEQYF. The CDR3 nucleotides read TGTGCCAGCAGCCAGATCTCCGGGACAGGGATCGACGAGCAGTACTTC.

The chain recombines TRBV2 with TRBJ1-2; D perhaps matches TRBD1 (6 bases). Looked up from germline, CDR1 is SNHLY and CDR2 is FYNNEI. The V and J ends lost 7 bases and 5 bases respectively, with 11 bases between them. The CDR3 extends over 12 amino acids. DNA for the CDR3: TGTGCCAGCACCCCGACAGGTTATGGCTACACCTTC. Translating gives CASTPTGYGYTF.

Only one count was recorded for this clone. This rearrangement joins TRBV6-1 to TRBJ2-7; 7 bases agree with TRBD1. After removal of 7 bases from V and 4 bases from J, the junction contained 7 bases not matched to a gene. The germline V gene encodes CDR1 MNHNS and CDR2 SASEGT. There are 13 residues in the CDR3. The CDR3 here is CASTLGQKYEQYF. In DNA, the CDR3 is TGTGCCAGCACCCTGGGACAGAAGTACGAGCAGTACTTC.

This chain joins TRBV23-1 and TRBJ1-6, with D possibly TRBD1 on 6 matching bases. TRBV23-1 is sorted into the ORF group, with uncertain function. The CDR3 has 15 amino acids. The germline V and J ends were trimmed by 1 base and 10 bases, with 14 bases remaining between them. The CDR3 loop is CASSQWGGLGSPLHF. CDR3 coding DNA: TGCGCCAGCAGTCAATGGGGGGGGCTCGGGTCACCCCTCCACTTT.

This chain connects TRBV14 to TRBJ2-3; no clear D gene. The CDR3 contains 14 residues. Trimming left V 3 bases short and J 1 base short, with 8 bases between. Germline CDR1 SGHDN, CDR2 FVKESK. The CDR3 protein is CASSHGQGTDTQYF. DNA of the CDR3: TGTGCCAGCAGCCATGGGCAGGGCACAGATACGCAGTATTTT.

The CDR3 spells CAWSVVGFGEGYTF. In nucleotides, the CDR3 is TGTGCCTGGAGTGTAGTCGGTTTCGGGGAGGGCTACACCTTC. The chain recombines TRBV30 with TRBJ1-2; D ambiguous. This CDR3 has 14 residues. V was cut by 0 bases and J by 8 bases, with 16 bases left in between. Germline V lookup: CDR1 GTSNPN, CDR2 SVGIG (reference sequence).

J is TRBJ2-7 and V is TRBV6-1; D might be TRBD2 (5 bases). The CDR3 covers 14 residues. Germline-derived CDR1 and CDR2 are MNHNS and SASEGT. V gave up 7 bases and J gave up 0 bases, with 13 bases separating them. The CDR3 here is CASMRPGSSYEQYF. The CDR3 coding sequence is TGTGCCAGCATGCGGCCGGGGAGCTCCTACGAGCAGTACTTC.

The rearrangement joins TRBV19 to TRBJ1-2; D gene unclear. The V gene's germline CDR1 is LNHDA and CDR2 SQIVND (reference sequence). The CDR3 is made up of 13 amino acids. V lost 5 bases and J 5 bases, leaving 12 bases between the germline ends. CDR3 loop: CASSPREIYGYTF. CDR3 DNA sequence: TGTGCCAGTAGTCCGCGGGAGATATATGGCTACACCTTC.

The chain is built from TRBV21-1 and TRBJ2-3; the D call of TRBD2 is as the table states it, not checked on the DNA. TRBV21-1 is classified as a pseudogene. This CDR3 contains 15 residues. This CDR3 is CASSNSGDWVDTQYF. The CDR3 DNA sequence: TGTGCCAGCAGCAACAGCGGGGATTGGGTGGATACGCAGTATTTT.

This clone was seen a few times. The V gene is TRBV7-2, the J gene TRBJ1-2; the match to TRBD1 covers 7 bases. Germline lookup yields CDR1 SGHTA and CDR2 FQGNSA. V lost 4 bases, J lost 7 bases, and 12 bases stayed unmatched. The CDR3 contains 15 residues. CDR3 in amino acids: CASSWRTGVQGGYTF. The CDR3 DNA follows: TGTGCCAGCAGCTGGAGAACAGGGGTTCAGGGTGGCTACACCTTC.

This chain links TRBV19 with TRBJ1-2, with 7 bases fitting TRBD1. The CDR3 runs to 13 residues. From germline, CDR1 is LNHDA and CDR2 SQIVND (reference sequence). J gave up 3 bases and V 5 bases, and 3 bases lay outside the gene matches. CDR3 loop: CASSLGQHYGYTF. CDR3 nucleotides: TGTGCCAGTAGTTTGGGACAGCACTATGGCTACACCTTC.

The chain combines TRBV7-3 with TRBJ1-3, with TRBD1 identical over 11 bases. V was pared by 4 bases and J by 3 bases, with 2 bases of the junction left unmatched. Germline V lookup: CDR1 SGHTA, CDR2 FQGTGA. The CDR3 spans 15 residues. Here the CDR3 DNA reads TGTGCCAGCAGCTGGACAGGGGGCGGTGGAAACACCATATATTTT. Its protein product is CASSWTGGGGNTIYF. Looking up the rest from reference TRBV7-3 and TRBJ1-3 gives the full variable domain: GAGVSQTPSNKVTEKGKYVELRCDPISGHTALYWYRQSLGQGPEFLIYFQGTGAADDSGLPNDRFFAVRPEGSVSTLKIQRTERGDSAVYLCASSWTGGGGNTIYFGEGSWLTVV.

The rearrangement joins TRBV5-6 to TRBJ1-2; D is possibly TRBD1 (5 bases). CDR3 length: 12 residues. With 5 bases removed from V and 5 bases from J, the gap between germline ends came to 10 bases. Germline CDR1 reads SGHDT; CDR2 reads YYEEEE. In DNA form, the CDR3 reads TGTGCCAGCAGTGACAGACAATATGGCTACACCTTC. Translation gives CASSDRQYGYTF.

The chain carries TRBV27 and TRBJ1-2, with 9 bases matching TRBD1. Germline-derived CDR1 and CDR2 are MNHEY and SMNVEV (reference sequence). CDR3 length equals 14 residues. V was clipped by 5 bases and J by 2 bases; unmatched bases: 3. In nucleotides, the CDR3 is TGTGCCAGCAGTAGTACAGGGGGCAACTATGGCTACACCTTC. Protein: CASSSTGGNYGYTF.

The genes are TRBV5-1 and TRBJ2-2, with D unresolved. The CDR3 totals 13 residues. Germline assignment: CDR1 SGHRS and CDR2 YFSETQ. V lost 3 bases and J 5 bases, leaving 8 bases between the germline ends. CDR3 sequence reads: CASSSSGTGELFF. For the CDR3, the DNA is TGCGCCAGCAGCTCTAGTGGTACCGGGGAGCTGTTTTTT.